A single sample is the source of the 15 T cell receptor beta chains below, sequenced in a study of blood T cell repertoires in COVID-19 (dated by TCRdb to 2018 to 2020). Libraries were made using the immunoSEQ multiplex PCR assay. TCRdb provides this immuneACCESS table in a form limited to in-frame rearrangements. Some clones are lacking; in checked studies, under half of them reflect an unresolved V gene, and why the rest are absent is not known. The sample table shows under 300,000 clones, and around 86% are seen once. The ten biggest clones cover about a sixth of the sample. What was sequenced was PBMCs or T cells enriched from blood (not recorded which). The receptors here all came from a man younger than 30 who had recovered from COVID-19.

The genes are TRBV27 and TRBJ2-7; perhaps TRBD1 as D (5 bases). Trimming took off 8 bases at V and 1 base at J, with 9 bases between the two ends. The CDR3 is 12 residues long. The germline CDR1 and CDR2 sequences are MNHEY and SMNVEV (reference sequence). The CDR3 nucleotides read TGTGCCAGCGGCCGACAGTCCTACGAGCAGTACTTC. This encodes CASGRQSYEQYF.

This sequence joins TRBV11-3 and TRBJ2-7; 15 nucleotides match TRBD2. The J segment lost 4 bases and the V segment lost 4 bases, leaving 2 bases of the junction unmatched. There are 15 residues in the CDR3. Germline values: CDR1 SGHNT, CDR2 YENEEA. The CDR3 region has the DNA TGTGCCAGCAGCTCGGGACTAGCGGGAGGTTACGAGCAGTACTTC. Translated: CASSSGLAGGYEQYF.

In this sample, this clone turned up once. The chain joins TRBV24-1 to TRBJ2-5, with 13 nucleotides matching TRBD2. Germline-derived CDR1 and CDR2 are KGHDR and SFDVKD. V lost 9 bases, J lost 5 bases, and 8 bases stayed unmatched. The CDR3 covers 15 residues. The CDR3 DNA sequence: TGTGCCACCCAACGGACTAGCGGGAGTGGGGAGACCCAGTACTTC. It is translated as CATQRTSGSGETQYF.

V usage is TRBV27 and J usage is TRBJ2-1; TRBD2 matches 10 bases. The V gene end was trimmed by 6 bases and the J gene end by 1 base; junction bases not matched to a gene: 12. The CDR3 extends over 18 amino acids. From germline, CDR1 is MNHEY and CDR2 SMNVEV (reference sequence). The CDR3 protein is CASSSPPGLARSYNEQFF. CDR3 nucleotides: TGTGCCAGCAGCTCCCCCCCGGGACTAGCGCGTTCCTACAATGAGCAGTTCTTC.

This chain uses TRBV6-5 with TRBJ2-1, with TRBD2 matching over 10 bases. Trimming removed 6 bases from V and 8 bases from J; junction bases left unmatched: 10. The CDR3 totals 15 residues. Germline V gives CDR1 MNHEY, CDR2 SVGAGI. The CDR3 reads CASRSLAGYSDEQFF. The CDR3 DNA follows: TGTGCCAGCAGGTCACTAGCGGGATATAGCGATGAGCAGTTCTTC.

The chain employs TRBV12-3 or TRBV12-4 and TRBJ1-1; unclear D gene. This CDR3 contains 13 residues. V was trimmed by 3 bases and J by 5 bases, leaving 10 bases between them. The CDR3 here is CASSFGTITEAFF. CDR3 bases: TGTGCCAGCAGTTTCGGCACTATAACTGAAGCTTTCTTT.

The V gene is TRBV5-4, the J gene TRBJ2-2; TRBD2 agrees at 12 bases. The CDR3 spans 16 residues. CDR1 SGHNT and CDR2 YYREEE come from the germline V gene (reference sequence). V dropped 5 bases and J dropped 8; count of bases not matched to a gene: 10. CDR3: CASRKTLAGGIGELFF. CDR3 nucleotide sequence: TGTGCCAGCAGGAAGACCCTAGCGGGAGGGATAGGGGAGCTGTTTTTT.

This clone turned up a few times. The chain is built from TRBV21-1 and TRBJ1-1; TRBD1 is the table's D call and was not checked against the DNA. TRBV21-1 is deemed a pseudogene. The CDR3 loop spans 15 amino acids. This CDR3 is CARGQGFLMNTEAFF. Here the CDR3 DNA reads TGTGCCAGGGGACAGGGATTTCTGATGAACACTGAAGCTTTCTTT.

The V call is TRBV11-2, the J call TRBJ2-1; unclear D gene. This CDR3 is built from 12 residues. Trimming left V 5 bases short and J 3 bases short, with 5 bases between. Germline V lookup: CDR1 SGHAT, CDR2 FQNNGV. The CDR3 coding sequence is TGTGCCAGCAGCAGAGACTACAATGAGCAGTTCTTC. This sequence encodes CASSRDYNEQFF.

The table lists this clone with a count of one. This sequence joins TRBV6-7 and TRBJ1-3; D remains ambiguous. TRBV6-7 belongs to the ORF category, with a function that is uncertain. The CDR3 spans 16 residues. Between the trimmed V and J ends, which lost 2 bases and 5 bases, there was a span of 16 bases. CDR3 DNA sequence: TGTGCCAGCAGTTACCCGGCGGCCGATCGACGAAACACCATATATTTT. It yields the protein CASSYPAADRRNTIYF.

The J gene is TRBJ2-2, the V gene TRBV15; D is possibly TRBD2 (5 bases). The CDR3 length is 16 residues. V lost 0 bases, J lost 10 bases, and 18 bases lay in between. Germline V gene lookup returns CDR1 LNHNV and CDR2 YYDKDF (reference sequence). The CDR3 coding sequence is TGTGCCACCAGCAGAGATATTAATCGGGGTTTAGCGGAGCTGTTTTTT. This encodes CATSRDINRGLAELFF. Based on the CDR3 plus reference TRBV15 and TRBJ2-2, the full variable domain is DAMVIQNPRYQVTQFGKPVTLSCSQTLNHNVMYWYQQKSSQAPKLLFHYYDKDFNNEADTPDNFQSRRPNTSFCFLDIRSPGLGDTAMYLCATSRDINRGLAELFFGEGSRLTVL.

CDR3 in amino acids: CASSTETGGQFF. As DNA, the CDR3 is TGTGCCAGCAGCACGGAGACAGGAGGGCAGTTCTTC. V gene TRBV7-9 combines with J gene TRBJ2-1; possible D gene TRBD1, 6 bases. The CDR3 covers 12 residues. Deletions cut 5 bases from V and 12 bases from J, with 14 bases between. Germline V gene data show CDR1 as SEHNR and CDR2 as FQNEAQ (reference sequence). The whole variable domain, filled in from reference TRBV7-9 and TRBJ2-1, reads DTGVSQNPRHKITKRGQNVTFRCDPISEHNRLYWYRQTLGQGPEFLTYFQNEAQLEKSRLLSDRFSAERPKGSFSTLEIQRTEQGDSAMYLCASSTETGGQFFGPGTRLTVL.

This chain links TRBV7-9 with TRBJ2-2; 7 positions match TRBD1. The CDR3 runs 14 residues. CDR1 SEHNR and CDR2 FQNEAQ come from the germline V gene (reference sequence). V was clipped by 1 base and J by 6 bases; unmatched bases: 2. The CDR3 DNA follows: TGTGCCAGCAGCTTAGTGGGACAGCCCGGGGAGCTGTTTTTT. It specifies CASSLVGQPGELFF.

The rearrangement joins TRBV7-9 to TRBJ2-1; 9 bases are shared with TRBD1. The CDR3 contains 15 residues. V gave up 0 bases and J gave up 6 bases; unmatched junction bases: 3. Germline-derived CDR1 and CDR2 are SEHNR and FQNEAQ (reference sequence). The CDR3 spells CASSLAQGAGNEQFF. DNA of the CDR3: TGTGCCAGCAGCTTAGCACAGGGGGCGGGCAATGAGCAGTTCTTC.

This chain uses TRBV28 with TRBJ1-1; D gene ambiguous. The V end was cut by 6 bases, the J end by 2 bases, with 7 bases between. CDR3 size: 12 residues. Germline V lookup: CDR1 MDHEN, CDR2 SYDVKM. The CDR3 DNA reads TGTGCCAGCAGCGTCTCTAACACTGAAGCTTTCTTT. Translated: CASSVSNTEAFF.